Following are 29 T cell receptor beta chains from one sample sequenced in a study of T cells in localized non-small cell lung cancer. Only in-frame clones appear in the TCRdb table, and some are missing; sequencing was by immunoSEQ multiplex PCR. This sample carries some 2,200 clones, approximately 36% of them seen once, and the ten largest clones take less than 25%. The starting material was lung tumor tissue, obtained before any cancer treatment. The origin of the receptors is a female donor of 60 years or more with stage I lung adenocarcinoma.

The table lists this clone with a few counts. The chain carries TRBV9 and TRBJ2-4; D is uncertain. This CDR3 region has 14 residues. Trimming pared 4 bases from V and 6 bases from J, leaving 14 bases between. The germline V gene has CDR1 SGDLS and CDR2 YYNGEE. CDR3 region: CASSPGPDANIQYF. Here the CDR3 DNA reads TGTGCCAGCAGCCCAGGCCCGGACGCAAACATTCAGTACTTC.

This clone has just a few counts. The genes are TRBV6-7 and TRBJ1-1; D gene unclear. TRBV6-7 is flagged as an ORF with uncertain function. V lost 7 bases, J lost 6 bases, and 9 bases lay in between. CDR3 size: 11 residues. The CDR3, as DNA: TGTGCCAGCAAGAAAGGTTCTGAAGCTTTCTTT. Translated, it gives CASKKGSEAFF.

J is TRBJ2-1 and V is TRBV12-5; D not certain. V lost 1 base to trimming and J lost 7 bases, with 8 bases between them. This CDR3 region has 13 residues. Germline CDR1 is LGHNT and CDR2 is FRNRAP. The CDR3 DNA reads as TGTGCTAGTGGTTTGGGGGTTGGGAATGAGCAGTTCTTC. Amino acids: CASGLGVGNEQFF.

The gene calls are TRBV19 and TRBJ1-4; D unresolved. Germline values: CDR1 LNHDA, CDR2 SQIVND (reference sequence). The CDR3 totals 13 residues. The V end was cut by 6 bases, the J end by 8 bases, with 13 bases between. CDR3 nucleotides: TGTGCCAGTAGGGCGCCTACGGAAGAAAAACTGTTTTTT. Translation: CASRAPTEEKLFF.

The J gene is TRBJ1-6, the V gene TRBV19; 7 positions match TRBD1. This CDR3 has 15 residues. Per the germline V gene, CDR1 is LNHDA and CDR2 is SQIVND (reference sequence). V lost 5 bases, J lost 2 bases, and 3 bases stayed unmatched. CDR3 bases: TGTGCCAGTAGTCCGGGACAGACCTATAATTCACCCCTCCACTTT. Protein: CASSPGQTYNSPLHF.

By its share, this clone is medium-sized. This chain connects TRBV11-3 to TRBJ2-2; 10 bases match TRBD1. The V segment lost 6 bases and the J segment 3 bases; nucleotides outside the gene matches: 4. In germline, CDR1 is SGHNT, CDR2 YENEEA. CDR3 length equals 15 residues. CDR3 bases: TGTGCCAGCAGTTCCGGGACAGGGGACACCGGGGAGCTGTTTTTT. Its translation is CASSSGTGDTGELFF.

The chain uses TRBV9 and TRBJ1-3, with D possibly matching TRBD1 (6 bases). Germline V lookup: CDR1 SGDLS, CDR2 YYNGEE. The CDR3 is 14 residues long. Trimming stripped 5 bases from V and 2 bases from J, with 11 bases between. CDR3 DNA sequence: TGTGCCAGCAGTGCAGGGGATACTGGAAACACCATATATTTT. Its protein product is CASSAGDTGNTIYF.

Comments on this clone: The junction and the germline gene differ at one end; a read error may be behind it. This chain connects TRBV25-1 to TRBJ2-1; TRBD1 matches at 9 bases. The CDR3 is made up of 12 amino acids. Germline CDR1 MGHDK, CDR2 SYGVNS. In DNA form, the CDR3 reads TGTGCCAGCAGTGGGGGACAGGGACGGACGATCTTC. It codes for CASSGGQGRTIF.

DNA for the CDR3: TGTGCCACCCGGACAGGGTCGGGGAGAGAGACCCAGTACTTC. Translation gives CATRTGSGRETQYF. The genes are TRBV19 and TRBJ2-5; 8 bases line up with TRBD1. Looked up from germline, CDR1 is LNHDA and CDR2 is SQIVND (reference sequence). This CDR3 comprises 14 residues. V dropped 10 bases and J dropped 4; count of bases not matched to a gene: 11.

This clone has only a few counts. The chain links TRBV18 to TRBJ2-1; TRBD2 matches 10 bases. The CDR3 is made up of 16 amino acids. V gave up 3 bases and J gave up 10 bases; unmatched junction bases: 12. Germline values: CDR1 KGHSH, CDR2 LQKENI. The CDR3 DNA is TGTGCCAGCTCACCCTCTACTAGCGGGATCAATTCGGAGCAGTTCTTC. It yields the protein CASSPSTSGINSEQFF.

This clone has more than one count but fewer than ten. V is TRBV6-8 and J is TRBJ2-1; D might be TRBD2 (6 bases). This CDR3 has 14 amino acids. Trimming took off 5 bases at V and 15 bases at J, with 23 bases between the two ends. Germline values: CDR1 MNHGY, CDR2 SAAAGT. This chain's CDR3 is CASSVKVGGSPRFF. The CDR3 nucleotides read TGTGCCAGCAGTGTAAAGGTTGGGGGGAGCCCGCGGTTCTTC.

By share, this clone counts as large. The genes are TRBV19 and TRBJ2-7; TRBD2 aligns across 7 bases. The V segment lost 2 bases and the J segment 3 bases; nucleotides outside the gene matches: 4. CDR1 is LNHDA, CDR2 SQIVND, per germline (reference sequence). The CDR3 sequence is 14 residues long. CDR3 DNA: TGTGCCAGTAGTATATCGGGGGGAGTCTACGAGCAGTACTTC. Translated, it gives CASSISGGVYEQYF.

This clone is judged medium-sized. The gene calls are TRBV6-8 and TRBJ1-2; 9 bases match TRBD1. The CDR3 consists of 14 residues. Germline CDR1 is MNHGY and CDR2 is SAAAGT. V trimming: 5 bases; J trimming: 4 bases; junction bases outside the gene matches: 5. The CDR3 DNA follows: TGTGCCAGCAGTACAGGGGGCGCGGTCTATGGCTACACCTTC. This translates into CASSTGGAVYGYTF.

This clone showed up just a few times. This CDR3 is CASSLSNALHEQFF. The CDR3 DNA follows: TGTGCCAGCAGCTTGTCCAACGCGCTCCATGAGCAGTTCTTC. V gene TRBV11-3 combines with J gene TRBJ2-1; no definite D call. CDR1 and CDR2 (germline): SGHNT, YENEEA. This CDR3 is 14 amino acids long. V lost 3 bases to trimming and J lost 8 bases, with 14 bases between them.

This clone is medium-sized (0.01 to 0.1%) within its sample. The gene calls are TRBV11-3 and TRBJ1-1; D is unclear. From germline, CDR1 is SGHNT and CDR2 YENEEA. V shed 1 base and J shed 6 bases, with 18 bases lying between them. The CDR3 is 16 amino acids. In DNA form, the CDR3 reads TGTGCCAGCAGCTTAGGGGTTACCTCGAAGGCCTCTGAAGCTTTCTTT. Amino acids: CASSLGVTSKASEAFF.

The chain has TRBV30 and TRBJ2-1; D is possibly TRBD1 (5 bases). The V end lost 2 bases, the J end lost 9 bases, and 11 bases lay between the germline ends. This CDR3 comprises 12 residues. Germline CDR1 is GTSNPN and CDR2 is SVGIG (reference sequence). This CDR3 reads CAWSLLGAEQFF. The CDR3 nucleotides read TGTGCCTGGAGTCTTCTAGGGGCTGAGCAGTTCTTC.

On this clone itself: Compared with germline, one end of the junction differs, possibly owing to a read error. The J gene is TRBJ2-1, the V gene TRBV30, with D perhaps TRBD1 or TRBD2 (5 bases each). There are 11 residues in the CDR3. The germline CDR1 and CDR2 sequences are GTSNPN and SVGIG (reference sequence). The CDR3 loop reads CAWSEGYEQFF. The CDR3 DNA reads as TGTGCTTGGAGCGAGGGGTATGAGCAGTTCTTC. The full variable domain, with the rest looked up from reference TRBV30 and TRBJ2-1, is SQTIHQWPATLVQPVGSPLSLECTVEGTSNPNLYWYRQAAGRGLQLLFYSVGIGQISSEVPQNLSASRPQDRQFILSSKKLLLSDSGFYLCAWSEGYEQFFGPGTRLTVL.

V gene TRBV14 combines with J gene TRBJ2-3; D possibly matches TRBD1 or TRBD2 (5 bases each). Between the trimmed V and J ends, which lost 0 bases and 8 bases, there was a span of 21 bases. CDR3 length: 17 amino acids. Germline-derived CDR1 and CDR2 are SGHDN and FVKESK. The CDR3 nucleotides read TGTGCCAGCAGCCAAGACTGGACCGGGACCCCGCCAGGTACGCAGTATTTT. This encodes CASSQDWTGTPPGTQYF.

A note on this clone: The DNA has an unread or ambiguous base, and its residue is written X. The sample contains more than one DNA sequence encoding this CDR3. This chain joins TRBV29-1 and TRBJ1-1; tentative D call: TRBD1 (5 bases). With 3 bases removed from V and 3 bases from J, the gap between germline ends came to 11 bases. The CDR3 is 13 residues long. The germline V gene encodes CDR1 SQVTM and CDR2 ANQGSEA. The CDR3 DNA sequence: TGCAGCGTTGAGGGCAGGGTSCACACTGAAGCTTTCTTT. Translated, it gives CSVEGRXHTEAFF. The complete CDR3 reads CSVEGRVHTEAFF.

The chain uses TRBV15 and TRBJ2-7, with 9 nucleotides matching TRBD1. The CDR3 loop spans 15 amino acids. Per the germline V gene, CDR1 is LNHNV and CDR2 is YYDKDF (reference sequence). V shed 0 bases, J shed 1 base, and the junction held 1 base outside the gene matches. The CDR3 here is CATSREGTGSYEQYF. CDR3 bases: TGTGCCACCAGCAGAGAGGGGACAGGGTCCTACGAGCAGTACTTC.

This clone was detected a few times. The chain joins TRBV6-8 to TRBJ2-7, with 14 bases lining up with TRBD2. The germline V gene has CDR1 MNHGY and CDR2 SAAAGT. J was trimmed by 0 bases and V by 6 bases; bases with no gene match: 4. The length of the CDR3 is 16 residues. CDR3 loop: CASSLGTSGSSYEQYF. The CDR3 DNA is TGTGCCAGCAGCCTAGGGACTAGCGGGAGCTCCTACGAGCAGTACTTC.

In its sample, this clone was seen a few times. The chain uses TRBV11-3 and TRBJ2-2; 9 positions agree with TRBD2. The ends lost 5 bases at V and 6 bases at J; junction bases unmatched: 10. The germline V gene encodes CDR1 SGHNT and CDR2 YENEEA. This CDR3 has 16 residues. The CDR3, as DNA: TGTGCCAGCAGCCGTACTGGGGCGGGAGGGCCCGGGGAGCTGTTTTTT. Protein sequence: CASSRTGAGGPGELFF.

The table lists this clone with a few counts. The chain is built from TRBV9 and TRBJ2-5, with a possible D match to TRBD1 (6 bases). V was shortened by 2 bases and J by 5 bases, with 16 bases between the two germline ends. The germline V gene has CDR1 SGDLS and CDR2 YYNGEE. The CDR3 is made up of 15 amino acids. DNA of the CDR3: TGTGCCAGCAGCGTGGGGGCAGGTGAACGGGAGACCCAGTACTTC. Amino acid sequence: CASSVGAGERETQYF.

This CDR3 reads CSAGAGKTDTQYF. The DNA of the CDR3 is TGCAGCGCCGGGGCAGGGAAGACAGATACGCAGTATTTT. J is TRBJ2-3 and V is TRBV29-1; D tentatively reads TRBD1 or TRBD2 (5 bases each). The CDR3 has 13 amino acids. Trimming left V 7 bases short and J 3 bases short, with 14 bases between. CDR1 is SQVTM and CDR2 is ANQGSEA in the germline V gene.

The table lists this clone with a few counts. The gene calls are TRBV6-8 and TRBJ2-7; TRBD1 matches 8 bases. The CDR3 sequence is 16 residues long. V was pared by 6 bases and J by 0 bases, with 10 bases of the junction left unmatched. Per germline, CDR1 MNHGY and CDR2 SAAAGT. CDR3 amino acids: CASRRDRRGFSYEQYF. CDR3 DNA sequence: TGTGCCAGCAGAAGGGACAGGCGAGGGTTCTCCTACGAGCAGTACTTC.

The chain joins TRBV19 to TRBJ2-7; the match to TRBD1 covers 8 bases. J was trimmed by 2 bases and V by 3 bases; bases with no gene match: 3. The CDR3 covers 14 residues. The germline CDR1 and CDR2 sequences are LNHDA and SQIVND (reference sequence). CDR3 region: CASSMAGGAYEQYF. CDR3 coding DNA: TGTGCCAGTAGTATGGCAGGGGGCGCCTACGAGCAGTACTTC.

The chain recombines TRBV6-8 with TRBJ1-2, with TRBD1 matching 9 bases. Looked up from germline, CDR1 is MNHGY and CDR2 is SAAAGT. J lost 4 bases, V lost 2 bases, and 5 bases had no gene match. The CDR3 has 15 residues. As DNA, the CDR3 is TGTGCCAGCAGTTACCGACAGGGGGTGGGCTATGGCTACACCTTC. It codes for CASSYRQGVGYGYTF.

This clone has just a few counts. This sequence joins TRBV9 and TRBJ1-5, with a possible D match to TRBD1 (6 bases). The CDR3 length is 14 residues. V was shortened by 5 bases and J by 5 bases, with 14 bases between the two germline ends. Germline lookup yields CDR1 SGDLS and CDR2 YYNGEE. The CDR3 loop reads CASSHGDMDQPQHF. The CDR3 DNA reads TGTGCCAGCAGTCATGGGGACATGGATCAGCCCCAGCATTTT.

This clone was counted between two and nine times. This rearrangement joins TRBV10-3 to TRBJ1-2; no firm D call. The CDR3 runs to 13 residues. V gave up 10 bases and J gave up 0 bases, with 12 bases separating them. Germline CDR1 is ENHRY and CDR2 is SYGVKD. The CDR3 coding sequence is TGTGCCAGCGAAGAGTTAGCTAACTATGGCTACACCTTC. It yields the protein CASEELANYGYTF.